This T cell receptor (beta chain) was obtained from a study of T-cell memory formation after mild COVID-19. Findings of the study overall: Cross-reactive memory appears to have joined, as suggested by some responding clones showing up in pre-infection memory.

The length of the CDR3 is 15 residues. From germline, CDR1 is MNHNS and CDR2 SASEGT. V lost 4 bases and J 8 bases, leaving 18 bases between the germline ends. For this clonotype: Its antigen is still unknown.

One entry per CDR3 protein, called by TCRdb with MiXCR from the 5' RACE reads. The table lists 300,000 or so distinct CDR3 sequences, 15% to 20% of them singletons. The sequencing input was PBMCs or a T cell subset sorted from them (not recorded which). V and J are TRBV6-1 and TRBJ2-4; a weak D match, TRBD1 (9 bases). The TCR comes from a man younger than 30 who had mild COVID-19 (a few samples of this study predate the infection). Cell type and time point are not known. The CDR3 DNA reads TGTGCCAGCAGTGTTCACAGGGGGCGGGAGGACATTCAGTACTTC. Its translation: CASSVHRGREDIQYF.